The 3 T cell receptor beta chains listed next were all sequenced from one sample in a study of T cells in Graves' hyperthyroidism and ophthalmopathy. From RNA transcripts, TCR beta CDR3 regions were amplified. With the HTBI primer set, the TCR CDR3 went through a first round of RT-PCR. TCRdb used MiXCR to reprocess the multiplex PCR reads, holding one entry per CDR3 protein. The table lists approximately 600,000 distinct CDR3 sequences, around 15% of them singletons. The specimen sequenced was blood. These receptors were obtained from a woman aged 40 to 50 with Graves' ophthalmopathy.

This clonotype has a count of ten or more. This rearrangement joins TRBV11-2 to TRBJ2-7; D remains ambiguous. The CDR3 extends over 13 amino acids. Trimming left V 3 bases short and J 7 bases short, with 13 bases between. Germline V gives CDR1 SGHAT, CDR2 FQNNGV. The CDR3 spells CASSFRFSQEQYF. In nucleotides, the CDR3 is TGTGCCAGCAGCTTTCGGTTTAGCCAGGAGCAGTACTTC.

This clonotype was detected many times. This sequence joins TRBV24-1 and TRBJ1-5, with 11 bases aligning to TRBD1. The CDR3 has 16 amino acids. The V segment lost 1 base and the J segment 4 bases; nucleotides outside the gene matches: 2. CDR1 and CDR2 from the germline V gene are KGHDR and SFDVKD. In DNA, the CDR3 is TGTGCCACCAGTGATTTCGGGACAGGGGGTAATCAGCCCCAGCATTTT. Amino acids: CATSDFGTGGNQPQHF.

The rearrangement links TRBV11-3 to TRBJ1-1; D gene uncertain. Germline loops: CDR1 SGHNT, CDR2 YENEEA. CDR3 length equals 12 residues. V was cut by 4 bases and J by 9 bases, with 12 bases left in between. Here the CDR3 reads CASSSEWVKAFF. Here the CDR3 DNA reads TGTGCCAGCAGCTCCGAATGGGTGAAAGCTTTCTTT.